This T cell receptor (beta chain) stems from a study of shared clonotypes between healthy human individuals. Libraries were prepared by immunoSEQ multiplex PCR; TCRdb keeps only in-frame clonotypes and omits some of them. The sample records millions of clones, roughly 92% being singletons. V shed 4 bases, J shed 4 bases, and the junction held 5 bases outside the gene matches. Germline CDR1 and CDR2: SGHRS and YFSETQ. The CDR3 consists of 16 residues. Donors, healthy HIV-negative adults, lacked recent acute infections or vaccinations. Study-wide results and caveats: What naive subsets generally showed was a larger estimated richness than memory subsets showed.

Comments on this clone: Its antigen is still unknown.

The sequence was collected from a man aged 18 to 29 in good health. The rearrangement joins TRBV5-1 to TRBJ1-6, with TRBD1 matching 10 bases. The specimen sequenced was naive CD4+ T cells sorted from blood. The sample's subset: CD45RA+ positively selected. CDR3 sequence (DNA): TGCGCCAGCAGCCAGACAGGGGGCGGGTATAATTCACCCCTCCACTTT. Translation gives CASSQTGGGYNSPLHF.